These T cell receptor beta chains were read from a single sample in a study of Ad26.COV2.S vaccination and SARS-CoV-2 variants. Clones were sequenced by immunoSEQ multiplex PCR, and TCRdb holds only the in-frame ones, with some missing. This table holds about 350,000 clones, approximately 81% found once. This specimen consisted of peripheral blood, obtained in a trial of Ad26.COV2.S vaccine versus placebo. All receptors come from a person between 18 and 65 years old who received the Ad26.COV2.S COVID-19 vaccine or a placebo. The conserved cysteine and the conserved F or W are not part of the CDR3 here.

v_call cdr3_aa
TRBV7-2 ASSLDSGRGNEQF
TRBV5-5 ASTWGNEQF
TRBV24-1 ATSDPWMGNEQF
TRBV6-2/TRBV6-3 ASSSTSSDTQY
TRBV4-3 ASSQDLGLAGNEQY
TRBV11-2 ASSEERTSGGYQETQY
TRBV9 ASSARQSPVPEAF
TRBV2 ASSDNNGSPLH
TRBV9 ASSFTGTAELF
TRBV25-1 ASSEQRGVYTDTQY
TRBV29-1 SATPRPTGELF
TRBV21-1 ASSKSEQQETQY
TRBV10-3 AISAPLTGNTDTQY
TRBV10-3 AISDLQGREQY
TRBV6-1 ASSEWGGYT
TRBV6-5 ASRRGGAREETQY
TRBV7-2 ASSLEGTQPQH
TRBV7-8 ASSLVTSGIGGELF
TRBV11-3 ASSAGTGGEAF
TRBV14 ASSPEQTGNTGELF
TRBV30 AWRRVRQSGTDTQY
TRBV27 ASSLGSRGETQY
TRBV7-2 ASSLEVRGIQPQH
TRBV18 ASSPNRENIQY
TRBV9 ASSPRTENYGYT
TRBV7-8 ASSLAGHPTDTQY
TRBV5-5 ASSSDQGRAAGYT
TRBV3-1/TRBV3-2 ASSQARTSGPGEQY
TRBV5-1 ASSLWDTAEKLF